This T cell receptor beta chain came from a study of blood T cell repertoires in COVID-19. Participant-reported clinical history was the basis for cohort assignment. CDR1 is LGHNA, CDR2 YNFKEQ, per germline. CDR3 length: 15 residues. V lost 1 base to trimming and J lost 6 bases; unmatched junction nucleotides: 8. Some clones are missing from TCRdb's copy, which holds only in-frame ones; the method was immunoSEQ multiplex PCR. The table shows hundreds of thousands of clones, with about 87% occurring only once. The clonotype comes from a woman in her fifties or sixties who had recovered from COVID-19. The sequenced sample was PBMCs or T cells enriched from blood (not recorded which). The chain has TRBV4-2 and TRBJ1-2; 7 positions agree with TRBD1. In DNA form, the CDR3 reads TGTGCCAGCAGCCAAGGTCGGAGGACAGGAGATGGCTACACCTTC. Translated, it gives CASSQGRRTGDGYTF.